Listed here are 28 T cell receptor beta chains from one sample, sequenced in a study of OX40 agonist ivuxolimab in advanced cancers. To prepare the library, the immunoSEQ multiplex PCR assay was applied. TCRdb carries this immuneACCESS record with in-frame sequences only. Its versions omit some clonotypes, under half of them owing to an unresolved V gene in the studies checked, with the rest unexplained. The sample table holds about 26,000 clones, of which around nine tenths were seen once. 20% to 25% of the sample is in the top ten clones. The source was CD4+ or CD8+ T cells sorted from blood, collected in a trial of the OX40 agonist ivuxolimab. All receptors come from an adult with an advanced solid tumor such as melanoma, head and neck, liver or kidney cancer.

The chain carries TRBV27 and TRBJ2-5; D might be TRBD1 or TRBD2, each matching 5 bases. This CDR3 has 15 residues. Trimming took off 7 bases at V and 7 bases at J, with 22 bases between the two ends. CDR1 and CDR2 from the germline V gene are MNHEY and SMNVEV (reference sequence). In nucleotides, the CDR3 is TGTGCCAGCACCACCGGCAGGGACGGATTTTGGACCCAGTACTTC. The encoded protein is CASTTGRDGFWTQYF.

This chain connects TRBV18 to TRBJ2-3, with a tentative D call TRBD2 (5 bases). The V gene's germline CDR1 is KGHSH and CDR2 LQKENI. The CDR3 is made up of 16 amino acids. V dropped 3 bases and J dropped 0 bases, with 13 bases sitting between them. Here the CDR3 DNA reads TGTGCCAGCTCACCGGAAGTGACTACCAGCACAGATACGCAGTATTTT. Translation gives CASSPEVTTSTDTQYF. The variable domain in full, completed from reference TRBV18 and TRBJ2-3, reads NAGVMQNPRHLVRRRGQEARLRCSPMKGHSHVYWYRQLPEEGLKFMVYLQKENIIDESGMPKERFSAEFPKEGPSILRIQQVVRGDSAAYFCASSPEVTTSTDTQYFGPGTRLTVL.

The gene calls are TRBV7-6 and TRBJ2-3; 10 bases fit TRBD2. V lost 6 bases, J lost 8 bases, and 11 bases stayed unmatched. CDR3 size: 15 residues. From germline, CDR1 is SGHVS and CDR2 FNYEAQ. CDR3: CASSELAGIEVTQYF. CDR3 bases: TGTGCCAGCAGTGAACTAGCGGGGATCGAAGTTACGCAGTATTTT.

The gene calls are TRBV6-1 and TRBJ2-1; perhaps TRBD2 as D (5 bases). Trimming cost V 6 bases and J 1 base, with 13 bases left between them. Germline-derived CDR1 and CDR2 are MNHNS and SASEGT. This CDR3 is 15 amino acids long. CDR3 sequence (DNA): TGTGCCAGCAGCTTAGCGCCTAGTTCCTACAATGAGCAGTTCTTC. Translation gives CASSLAPSSYNEQFF.

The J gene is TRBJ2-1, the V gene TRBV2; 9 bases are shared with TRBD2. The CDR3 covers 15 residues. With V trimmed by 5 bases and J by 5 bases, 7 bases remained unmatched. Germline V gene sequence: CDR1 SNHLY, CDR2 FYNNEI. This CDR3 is CASSLGTSSNNEQFF. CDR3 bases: TGTGCCAGCAGTCTTGGGACTAGCTCAAACAATGAGCAGTTCTTC.

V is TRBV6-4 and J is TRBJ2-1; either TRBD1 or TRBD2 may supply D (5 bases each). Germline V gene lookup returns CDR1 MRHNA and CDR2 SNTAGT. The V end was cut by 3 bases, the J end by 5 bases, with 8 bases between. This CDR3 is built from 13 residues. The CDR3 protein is CASSEGENNEQFF. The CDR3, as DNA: TGTGCCAGCAGTGAGGGGGAGAACAATGAGCAGTTCTTC.

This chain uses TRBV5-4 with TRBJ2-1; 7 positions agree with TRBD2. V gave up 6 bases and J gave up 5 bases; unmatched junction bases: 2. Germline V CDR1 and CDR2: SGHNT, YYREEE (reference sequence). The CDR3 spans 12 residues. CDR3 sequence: CASTTSDNEQFF. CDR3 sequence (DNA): TGTGCCAGCACCACTAGCGACAATGAGCAGTTCTTC.

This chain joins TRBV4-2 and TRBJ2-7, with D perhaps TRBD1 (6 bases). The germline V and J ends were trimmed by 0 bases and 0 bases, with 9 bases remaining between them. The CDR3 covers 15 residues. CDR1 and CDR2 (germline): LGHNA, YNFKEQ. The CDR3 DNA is TGTGCCAGCAGCCAAGAGGACAGCTACTCCTACGAGCAGTACTTC. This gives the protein CASSQEDSYSYEQYF.

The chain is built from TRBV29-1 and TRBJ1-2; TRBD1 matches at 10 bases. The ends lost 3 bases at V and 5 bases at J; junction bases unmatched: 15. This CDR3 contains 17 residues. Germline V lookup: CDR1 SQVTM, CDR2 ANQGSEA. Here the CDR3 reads CSVDLISPGQGLYGYTF. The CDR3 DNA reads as TGCAGCGTTGACTTGATAAGTCCGGGACAGGGGTTATATGGCTACACCTTC.

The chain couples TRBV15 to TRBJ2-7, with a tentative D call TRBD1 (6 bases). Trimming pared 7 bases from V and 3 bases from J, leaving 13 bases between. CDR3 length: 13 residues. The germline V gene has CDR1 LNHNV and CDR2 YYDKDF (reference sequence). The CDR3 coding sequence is TGTGCCACCAAGGACAGTTCCGGCTACGAGCAGTACTTC. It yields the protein CATKDSSGYEQYF. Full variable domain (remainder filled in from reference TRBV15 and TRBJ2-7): DAMVIQNPRYQVTQFGKPVTLSCSQTLNHNVMYWYQQKSSQAPKLLFHYYDKDFNNEADTPDNFQSRRPNTSFCFLDIRSPGLGDTAMYLCATKDSSGYEQYFGPGTRLTVT.

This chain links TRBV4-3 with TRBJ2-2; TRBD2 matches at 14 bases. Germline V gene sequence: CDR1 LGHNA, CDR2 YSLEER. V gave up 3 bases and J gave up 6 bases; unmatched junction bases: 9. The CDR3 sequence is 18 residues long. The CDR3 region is CASSHLTSGGAEAGELFF. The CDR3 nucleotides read TGCGCCAGCAGCCACCTGACTAGCGGGGGGGCCGAGGCCGGGGAGCTGTTTTTT.

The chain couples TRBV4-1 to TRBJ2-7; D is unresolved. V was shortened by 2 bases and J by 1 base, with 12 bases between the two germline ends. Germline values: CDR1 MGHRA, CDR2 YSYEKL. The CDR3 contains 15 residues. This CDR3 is CASSQILSGSYEQYF. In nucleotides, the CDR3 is TGCGCCAGCAGCCAAATCCTATCCGGGTCCTACGAGCAGTACTTC.

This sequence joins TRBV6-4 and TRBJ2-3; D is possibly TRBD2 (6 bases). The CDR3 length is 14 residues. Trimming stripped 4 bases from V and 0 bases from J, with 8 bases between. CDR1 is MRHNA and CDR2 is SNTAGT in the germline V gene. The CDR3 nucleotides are TGTGCCAGCAGTGCCGGGACTAGCACAGATACGCAGTATTTT. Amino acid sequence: CASSAGTSTDTQYF.

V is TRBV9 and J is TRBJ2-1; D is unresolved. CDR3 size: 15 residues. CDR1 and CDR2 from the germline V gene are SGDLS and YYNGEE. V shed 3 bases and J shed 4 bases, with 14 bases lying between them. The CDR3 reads CASSASGGNYNEQFF. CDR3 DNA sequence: TGTGCCAGCAGCGCCTCGGGCGGAAATTACAATGAGCAGTTCTTC.

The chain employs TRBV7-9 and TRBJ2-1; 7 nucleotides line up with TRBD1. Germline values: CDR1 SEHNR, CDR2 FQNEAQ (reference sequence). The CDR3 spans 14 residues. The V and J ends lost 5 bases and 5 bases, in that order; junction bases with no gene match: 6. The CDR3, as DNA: TGTGCCAGCAGCCCTTGGGACAGCAACAATGAGCAGTTCTTC. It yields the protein CASSPWDSNNEQFF.

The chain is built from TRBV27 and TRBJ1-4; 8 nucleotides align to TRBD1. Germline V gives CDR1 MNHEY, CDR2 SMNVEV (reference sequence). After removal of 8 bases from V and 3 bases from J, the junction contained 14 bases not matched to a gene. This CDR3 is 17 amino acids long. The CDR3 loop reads CASGDHGQGVANEKLFF. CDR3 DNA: TGTGCCAGCGGGGATCATGGACAGGGTGTAGCTAATGAAAAACTGTTTTTT.

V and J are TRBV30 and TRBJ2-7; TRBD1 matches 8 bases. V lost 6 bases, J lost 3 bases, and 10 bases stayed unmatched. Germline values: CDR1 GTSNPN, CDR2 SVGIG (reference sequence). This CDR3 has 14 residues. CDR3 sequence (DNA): TGTGCCTGCGACTCGGACAGGGTAAACTACGAGCAGTACTTC. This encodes CACDSDRVNYEQYF.

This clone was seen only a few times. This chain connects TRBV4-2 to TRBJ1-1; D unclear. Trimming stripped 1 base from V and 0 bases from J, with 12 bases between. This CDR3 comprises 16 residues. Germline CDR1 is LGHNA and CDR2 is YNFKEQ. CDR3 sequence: CASSQVPSILNTEAFF. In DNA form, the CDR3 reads TGTGCCAGCAGCCAAGTTCCCAGTATCTTGAACACTGAAGCTTTCTTT.

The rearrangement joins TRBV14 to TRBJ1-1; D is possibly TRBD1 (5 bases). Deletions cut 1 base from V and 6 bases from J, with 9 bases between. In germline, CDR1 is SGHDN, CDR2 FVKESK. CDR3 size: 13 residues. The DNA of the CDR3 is TGTGCCAGCAGCCAAGTTTCAGGGTCTGAAGCTTTCTTT. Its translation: CASSQVSGSEAFF.

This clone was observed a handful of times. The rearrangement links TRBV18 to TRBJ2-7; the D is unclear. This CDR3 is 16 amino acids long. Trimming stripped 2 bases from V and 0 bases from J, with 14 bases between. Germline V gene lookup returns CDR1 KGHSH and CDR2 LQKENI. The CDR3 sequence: CASSPVGQASSYEQYF. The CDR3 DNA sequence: TGTGCCAGCTCACCAGTAGGGCAGGCGTCCTCCTACGAGCAGTACTTC.

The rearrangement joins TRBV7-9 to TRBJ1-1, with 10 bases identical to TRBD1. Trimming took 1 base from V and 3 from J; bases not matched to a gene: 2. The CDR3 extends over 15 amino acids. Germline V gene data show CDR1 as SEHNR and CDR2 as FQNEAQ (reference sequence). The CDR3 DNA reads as TGTGCCAGCAGCTTAGTGGGACAGGGGTACACTGAAGCTTTCTTT. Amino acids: CASSLVGQGYTEAFF.

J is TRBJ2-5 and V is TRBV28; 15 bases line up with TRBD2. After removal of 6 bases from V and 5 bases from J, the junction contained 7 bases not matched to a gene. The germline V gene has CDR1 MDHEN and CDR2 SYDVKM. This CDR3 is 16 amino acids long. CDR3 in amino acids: CASRRTSGRAQETQYF. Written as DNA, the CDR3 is TGTGCCAGCAGAAGGACTAGCGGGAGGGCACAGGAGACCCAGTACTTC.

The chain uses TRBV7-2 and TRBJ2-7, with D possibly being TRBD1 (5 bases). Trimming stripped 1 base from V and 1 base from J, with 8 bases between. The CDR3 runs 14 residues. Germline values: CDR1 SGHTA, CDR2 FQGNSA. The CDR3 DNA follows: TGTGCCAGCAGCTTAGGGGGCAGGTCCTACGAGCAGTACTTC. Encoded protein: CASSLGGRSYEQYF.

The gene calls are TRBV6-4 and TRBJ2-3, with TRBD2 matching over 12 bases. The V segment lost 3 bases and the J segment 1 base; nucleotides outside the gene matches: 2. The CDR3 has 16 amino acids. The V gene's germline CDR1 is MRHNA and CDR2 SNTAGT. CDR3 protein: CASSERTSGGTDTQYF. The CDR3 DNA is TGTGCCAGCAGTGAAAGGACTAGCGGGGGCACAGATACGCAGTATTTT.

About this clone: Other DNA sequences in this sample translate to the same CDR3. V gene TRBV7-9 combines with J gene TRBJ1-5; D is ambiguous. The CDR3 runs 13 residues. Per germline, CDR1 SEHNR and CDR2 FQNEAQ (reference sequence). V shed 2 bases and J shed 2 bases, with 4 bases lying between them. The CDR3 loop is CASSLSGNQPQHF. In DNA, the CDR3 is TGTGCCAGCAGCTTAAGTGGCAATCAGCCCCAGCATTTT.

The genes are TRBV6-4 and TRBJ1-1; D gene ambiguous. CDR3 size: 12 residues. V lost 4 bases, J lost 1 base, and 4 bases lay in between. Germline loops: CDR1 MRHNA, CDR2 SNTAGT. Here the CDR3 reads CASSGGNTEAFF. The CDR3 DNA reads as TGTGCCAGCAGTGGAGGGAACACTGAAGCTTTCTTT.

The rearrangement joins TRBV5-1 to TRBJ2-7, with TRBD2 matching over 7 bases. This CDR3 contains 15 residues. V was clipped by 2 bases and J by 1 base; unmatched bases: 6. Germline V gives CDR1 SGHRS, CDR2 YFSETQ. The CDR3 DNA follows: TGCGCCAGCAGCTTACTAGCGACCGAGTCCTACGAGCAGTACTTC. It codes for CASSLLATESYEQYF. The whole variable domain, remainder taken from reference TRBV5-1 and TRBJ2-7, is KAGVTQTPRYLIKTRGQQVTLSCSPISGHRSVSWYQQTPGQGLQFLFEYFSETQRNKGNFPGRFSGRQFSNSRSEMNVSTLELGDSALYLCASSLLATESYEQYFGPGTRLTVT.

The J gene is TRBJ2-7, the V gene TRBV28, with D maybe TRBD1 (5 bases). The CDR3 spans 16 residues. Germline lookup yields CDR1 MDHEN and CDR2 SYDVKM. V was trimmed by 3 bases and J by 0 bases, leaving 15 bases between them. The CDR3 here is CASSFGPTGSSYEQYF. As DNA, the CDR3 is TGTGCCAGCAGTTTTGGGCCTACAGGAAGCTCCTACGAGCAGTACTTC.